This TCR beta chain emerged from a study of blood T cells in healthy people across ages. Caucasian individuals from Russia who were healthy and aged roughly 6 to 95 acted as donors. Per individual sample, total RNA of at least 5.5 micrograms was extracted. Through a sample-barcoded 5' primer and a J-beta primer mix, a second PCR was run for about 6 to 11 cycles. A template-switch adaptor with 12 random nucleotides tagged each cDNA molecule. Each CDR3 protein gets one entry after TCRdb re-called the 5' RACE reads with MiXCR. This sample carries about 640,000 distinct CDR3 sequences, under 65% of them seen once, and the ten largest clones take 35% to 40%. This clonotype has ten or more counts. CDR1 and CDR2 (germline): PRHDT, FYEKMQ (reference sequence). This CDR3 comprises 15 residues. J lost 5 bases, V lost 5 bases, and 6 bases had no gene match.

This sequence originates from a man aged 55-75 years in good health. Sequencing was performed on blood. The V and J genes are TRBV13 and TRBJ2-1; the match to TRBD2 covers 10 bases. Written as DNA, the CDR3 is TGTGCCAGCAGCCCGAGCGGGGGGGCCAACAATGAGCAGTTCTTC. This sequence encodes CASSPSGGANNEQFF.